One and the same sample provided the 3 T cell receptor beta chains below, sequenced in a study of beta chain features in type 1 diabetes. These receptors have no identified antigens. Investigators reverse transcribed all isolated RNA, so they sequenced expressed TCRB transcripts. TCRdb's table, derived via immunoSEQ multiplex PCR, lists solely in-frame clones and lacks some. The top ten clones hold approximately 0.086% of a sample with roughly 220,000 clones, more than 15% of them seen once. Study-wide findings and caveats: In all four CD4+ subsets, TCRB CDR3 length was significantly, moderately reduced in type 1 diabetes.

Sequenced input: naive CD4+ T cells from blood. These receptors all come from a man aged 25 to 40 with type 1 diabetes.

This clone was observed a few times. The CDR3 here is CASTLAGRYNEQFF. For the CDR3, the DNA is TGCGCCAGCACTCTAGCGGGGAGATACAATGAGCAGTTCTTC. The rearrangement uses TRBV5-1 and TRBJ2-1; TRBD2 matches 9 bases. The CDR3 covers 14 residues. V trimming: 6 bases; J trimming: 4 bases; junction bases outside the gene matches: 5. Germline V gives CDR1 SGHRS, CDR2 YFSETQ.

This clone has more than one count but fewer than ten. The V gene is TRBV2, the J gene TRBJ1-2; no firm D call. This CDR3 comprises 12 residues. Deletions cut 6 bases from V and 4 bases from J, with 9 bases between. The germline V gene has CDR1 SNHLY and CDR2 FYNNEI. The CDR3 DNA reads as TGTGCCAGCAGCTCGGGCCCCTATGGCTACACCTTC. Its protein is CASSSGPYGYTF.

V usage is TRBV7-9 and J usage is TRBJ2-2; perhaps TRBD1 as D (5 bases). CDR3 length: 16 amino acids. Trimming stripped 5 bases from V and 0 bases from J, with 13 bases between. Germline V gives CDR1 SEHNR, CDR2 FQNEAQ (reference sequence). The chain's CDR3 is CASSRPDSTNTGELFF. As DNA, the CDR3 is TGTGCCAGCAGCCGCCCAGACAGCACGAACACCGGGGAGCTGTTTTTT.